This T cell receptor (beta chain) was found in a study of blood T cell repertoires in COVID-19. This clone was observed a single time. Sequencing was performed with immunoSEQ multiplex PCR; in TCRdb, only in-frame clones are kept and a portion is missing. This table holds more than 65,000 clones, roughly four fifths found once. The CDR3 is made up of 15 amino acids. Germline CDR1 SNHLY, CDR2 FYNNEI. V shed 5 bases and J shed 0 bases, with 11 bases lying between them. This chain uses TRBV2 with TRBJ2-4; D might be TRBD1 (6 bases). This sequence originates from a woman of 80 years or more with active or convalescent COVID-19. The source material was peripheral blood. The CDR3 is CASSKDSLAKNIQYF. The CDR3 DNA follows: TGTGCCAGCAGTAAGGACAGCTTAGCCAAAAACATTCAGTACTTC.